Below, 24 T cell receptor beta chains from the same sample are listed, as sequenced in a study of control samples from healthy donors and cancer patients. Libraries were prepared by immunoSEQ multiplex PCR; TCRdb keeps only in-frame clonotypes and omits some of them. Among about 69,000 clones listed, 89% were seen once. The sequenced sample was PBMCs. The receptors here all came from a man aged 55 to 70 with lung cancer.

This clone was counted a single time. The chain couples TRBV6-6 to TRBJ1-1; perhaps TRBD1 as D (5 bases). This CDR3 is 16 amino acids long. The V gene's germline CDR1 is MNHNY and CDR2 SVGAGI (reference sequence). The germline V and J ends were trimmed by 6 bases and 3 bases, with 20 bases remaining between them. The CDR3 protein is CASSRLPGWGDTEAFF. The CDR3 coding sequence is TGTGCCAGCAGCAGATTACCAGGGTGGGGAGACACTGAAGCTTTCTTT.

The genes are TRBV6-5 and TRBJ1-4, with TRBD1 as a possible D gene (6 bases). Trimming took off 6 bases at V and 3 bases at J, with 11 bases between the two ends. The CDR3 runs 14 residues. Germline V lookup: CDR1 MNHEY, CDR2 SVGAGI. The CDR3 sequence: CASRPGVPNEKLFF. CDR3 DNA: TGTGCCAGCAGACCAGGGGTGCCTAATGAAAAACTGTTTTTT.

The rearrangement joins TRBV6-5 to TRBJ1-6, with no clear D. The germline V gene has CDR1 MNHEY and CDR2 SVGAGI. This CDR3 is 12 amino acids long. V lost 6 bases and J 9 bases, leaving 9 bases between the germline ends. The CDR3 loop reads CASSLGSSPLHF. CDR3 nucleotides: TGTGCCAGCAGCCTCGGAAGTTCACCCCTCCACTTT.

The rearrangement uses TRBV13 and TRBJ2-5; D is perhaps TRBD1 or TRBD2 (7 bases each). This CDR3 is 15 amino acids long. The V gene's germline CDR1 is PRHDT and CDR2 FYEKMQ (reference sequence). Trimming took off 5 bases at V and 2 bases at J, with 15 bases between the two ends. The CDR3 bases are TGTGCCAGCAGCCCGGGGGGCAGGGGGCAAGAGACCCAGTACTTC. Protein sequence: CASSPGGRGQETQYF.

The CDR3 sequence is CAISESVLATNEKLFF. CDR3 nucleotides: TGTGCCATCAGTGAGTCGGTACTGGCAACTAATGAAAAACTGTTTTTT. This sequence joins TRBV10-3 and TRBJ1-4; D remains ambiguous. Germline-derived CDR1 and CDR2 are ENHRY and SYGVKD. The ends were cut back, 0 bases at V and 0 bases at J, with 8 bases in the middle. This CDR3 has 16 amino acids.

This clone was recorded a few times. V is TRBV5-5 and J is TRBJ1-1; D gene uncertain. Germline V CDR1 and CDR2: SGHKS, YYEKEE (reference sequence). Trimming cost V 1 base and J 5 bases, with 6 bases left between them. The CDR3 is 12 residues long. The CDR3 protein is CASSLRVTEAFF. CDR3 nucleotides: TGTGCCAGCAGCTTGAGAGTGACTGAAGCTTTCTTT.

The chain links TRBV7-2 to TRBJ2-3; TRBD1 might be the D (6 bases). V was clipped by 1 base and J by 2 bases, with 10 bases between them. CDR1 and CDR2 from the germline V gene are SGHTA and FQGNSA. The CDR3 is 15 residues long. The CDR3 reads CASSLGTAPTDTQYF. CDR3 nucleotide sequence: TGTGCCAGCAGCTTAGGGACAGCCCCCACAGATACGCAGTATTTT.

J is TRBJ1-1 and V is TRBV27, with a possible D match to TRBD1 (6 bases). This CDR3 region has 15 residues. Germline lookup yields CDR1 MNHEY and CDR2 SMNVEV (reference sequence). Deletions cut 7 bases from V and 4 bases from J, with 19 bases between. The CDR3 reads CASIGGRIQGTEAFF. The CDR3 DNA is TGTGCCAGCATCGGGGGGCGGATCCAAGGCACTGAAGCTTTCTTT.

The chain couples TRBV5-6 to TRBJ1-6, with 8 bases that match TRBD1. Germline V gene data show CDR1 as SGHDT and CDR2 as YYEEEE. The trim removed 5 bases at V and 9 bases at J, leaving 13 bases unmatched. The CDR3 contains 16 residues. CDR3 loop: CASRRYGTGSISPLHF. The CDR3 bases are TGTGCCAGCAGGCGTTACGGGACAGGATCCATTTCACCCCTCCACTTT.

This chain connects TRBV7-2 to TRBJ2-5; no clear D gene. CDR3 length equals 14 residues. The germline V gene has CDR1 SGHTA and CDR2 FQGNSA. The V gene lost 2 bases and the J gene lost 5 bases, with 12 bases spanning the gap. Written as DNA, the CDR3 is TGTGCCAGCAGCTTAAGCCGAGTGGGGGAGACCCAGTACTTC. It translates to CASSLSRVGETQYF.

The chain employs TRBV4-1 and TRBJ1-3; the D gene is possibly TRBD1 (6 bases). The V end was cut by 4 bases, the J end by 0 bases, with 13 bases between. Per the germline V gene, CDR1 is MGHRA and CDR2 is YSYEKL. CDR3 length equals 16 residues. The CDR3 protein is CASSLSRGSSGNTIYF. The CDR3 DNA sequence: TGCGCCAGCAGCCTCTCCAGGGGTAGCTCTGGAAACACCATATATTTT.

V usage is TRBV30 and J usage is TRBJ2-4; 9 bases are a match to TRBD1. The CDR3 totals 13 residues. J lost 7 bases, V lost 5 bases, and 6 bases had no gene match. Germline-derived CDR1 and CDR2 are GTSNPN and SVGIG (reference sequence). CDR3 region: CAWDRGNFNIQYF. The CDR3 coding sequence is TGTGCCTGGGACAGGGGGAATTTTAACATTCAGTACTTC.

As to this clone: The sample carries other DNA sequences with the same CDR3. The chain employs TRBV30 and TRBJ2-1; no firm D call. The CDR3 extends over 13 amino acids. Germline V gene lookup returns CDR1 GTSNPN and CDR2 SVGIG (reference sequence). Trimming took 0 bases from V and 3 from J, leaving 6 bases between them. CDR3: CAWSVGYYNEQFF. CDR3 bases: TGTGCCTGGAGTGTTGGATACTACAATGAGCAGTTCTTC.

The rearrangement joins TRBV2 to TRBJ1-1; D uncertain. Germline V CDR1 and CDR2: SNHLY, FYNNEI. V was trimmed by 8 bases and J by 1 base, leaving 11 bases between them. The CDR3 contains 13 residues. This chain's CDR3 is CASSSQWNTEAFF. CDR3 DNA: TGTGCCAGCTCCAGCCAGTGGAACACTGAAGCTTTCTTT.

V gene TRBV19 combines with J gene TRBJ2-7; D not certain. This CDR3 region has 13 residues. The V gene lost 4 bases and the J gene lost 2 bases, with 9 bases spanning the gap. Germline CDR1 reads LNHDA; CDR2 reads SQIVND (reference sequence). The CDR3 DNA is TGTGCCAGTAGTAAGGGAATGGCCTACGAGCAGTACGTC. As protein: CASSKGMAYEQYV.

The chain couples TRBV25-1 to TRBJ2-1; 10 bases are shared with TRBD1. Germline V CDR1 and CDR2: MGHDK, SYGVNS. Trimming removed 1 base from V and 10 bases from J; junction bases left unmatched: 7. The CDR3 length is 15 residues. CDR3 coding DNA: TGTGCCAGCAGTGAATTGGACAGGGGGGTTGAGGAGCAGTTCTTC. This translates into CASSELDRGVEEQFF.

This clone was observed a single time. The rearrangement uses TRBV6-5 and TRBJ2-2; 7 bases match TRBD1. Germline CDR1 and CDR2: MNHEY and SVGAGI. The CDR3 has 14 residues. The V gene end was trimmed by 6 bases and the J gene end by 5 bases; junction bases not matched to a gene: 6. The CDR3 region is CASSPGQYTGELFF. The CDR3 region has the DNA TGTGCCAGCAGCCCGGGACAGTATACCGGGGAGCTGTTTTTT.

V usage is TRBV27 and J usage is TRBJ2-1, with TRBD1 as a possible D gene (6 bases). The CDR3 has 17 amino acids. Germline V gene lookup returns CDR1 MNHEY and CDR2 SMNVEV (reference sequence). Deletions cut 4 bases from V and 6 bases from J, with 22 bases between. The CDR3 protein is CASSSRDTIYQANEQFF. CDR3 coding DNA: TGTGCCAGCAGTTCACGGGACACTATTTATCAGGCCAATGAGCAGTTCTTC.

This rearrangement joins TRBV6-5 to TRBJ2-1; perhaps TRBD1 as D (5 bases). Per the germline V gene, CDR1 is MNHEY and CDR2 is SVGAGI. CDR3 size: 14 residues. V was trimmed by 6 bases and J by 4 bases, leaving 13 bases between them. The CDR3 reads CASSRGQRYNEQFF. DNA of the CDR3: TGTGCCAGCAGCCGCGGACAAAGATACAATGAGCAGTTCTTC.

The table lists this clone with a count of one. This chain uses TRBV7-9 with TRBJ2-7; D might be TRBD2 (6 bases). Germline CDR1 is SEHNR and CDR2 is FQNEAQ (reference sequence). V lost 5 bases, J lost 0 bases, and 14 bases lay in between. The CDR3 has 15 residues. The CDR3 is CASSRAPSVSYEQYF. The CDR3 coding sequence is TGTGCCAGCAGCAGGGCCCCTAGCGTCTCCTACGAGCAGTACTTC.

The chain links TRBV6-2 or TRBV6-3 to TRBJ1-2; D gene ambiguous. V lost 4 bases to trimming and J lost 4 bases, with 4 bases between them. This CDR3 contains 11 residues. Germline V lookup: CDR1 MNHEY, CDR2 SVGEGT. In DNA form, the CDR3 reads TGTGCCAGCAGTTTCAGCTATGGCTACACCTTC. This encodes CASSFSYGYTF.

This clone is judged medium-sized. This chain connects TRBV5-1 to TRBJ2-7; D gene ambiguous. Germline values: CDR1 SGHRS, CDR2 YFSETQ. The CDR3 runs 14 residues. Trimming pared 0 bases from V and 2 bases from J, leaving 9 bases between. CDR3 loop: CASSLDTAAYEQYV. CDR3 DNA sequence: TGCGCCAGCAGCTTGGATACAGCCGCCTACGAGCAGTACGTC.

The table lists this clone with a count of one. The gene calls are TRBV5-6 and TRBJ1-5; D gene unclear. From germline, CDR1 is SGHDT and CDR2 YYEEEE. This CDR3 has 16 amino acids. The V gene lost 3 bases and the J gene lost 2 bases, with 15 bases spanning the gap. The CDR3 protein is CASSSRQTRGNQPQHF. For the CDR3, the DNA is TGTGCCAGCAGCTCCCGGCAGACAAGGGGCAATCAGCCCCAGCATTTT.

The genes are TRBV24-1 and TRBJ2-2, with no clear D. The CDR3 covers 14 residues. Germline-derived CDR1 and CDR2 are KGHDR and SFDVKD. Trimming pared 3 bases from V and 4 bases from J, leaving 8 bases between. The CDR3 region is CATSDALGTGELFF. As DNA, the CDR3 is TGTGCCACCAGTGATGCCTTAGGCACCGGGGAGCTGTTTTTT.